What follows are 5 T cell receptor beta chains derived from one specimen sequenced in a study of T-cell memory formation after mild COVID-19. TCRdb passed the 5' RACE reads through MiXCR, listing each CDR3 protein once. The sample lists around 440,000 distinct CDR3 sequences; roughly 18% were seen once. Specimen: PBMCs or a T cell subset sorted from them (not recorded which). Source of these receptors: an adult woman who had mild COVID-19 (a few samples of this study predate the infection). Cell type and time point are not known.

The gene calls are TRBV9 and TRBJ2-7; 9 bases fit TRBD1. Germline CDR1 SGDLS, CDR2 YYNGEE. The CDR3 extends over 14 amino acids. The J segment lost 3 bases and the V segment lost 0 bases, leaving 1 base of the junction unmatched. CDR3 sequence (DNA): TGTGCCAGCAGCGTAGGGGACAGGGACTACGAGCAGTACTTC. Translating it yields CASSVGDRDYEQYF.

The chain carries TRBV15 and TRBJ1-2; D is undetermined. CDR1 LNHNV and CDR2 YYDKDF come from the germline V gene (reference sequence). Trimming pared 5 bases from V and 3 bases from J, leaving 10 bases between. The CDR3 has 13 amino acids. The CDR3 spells CATSPPGDYGYTF. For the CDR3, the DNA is TGTGCCACCAGCCCTCCCGGGGACTATGGCTACACCTTC.

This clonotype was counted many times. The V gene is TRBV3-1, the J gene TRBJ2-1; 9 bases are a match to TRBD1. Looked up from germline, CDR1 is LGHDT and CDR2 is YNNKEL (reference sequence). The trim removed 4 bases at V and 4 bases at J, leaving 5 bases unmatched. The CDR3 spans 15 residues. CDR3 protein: CASSPTGGGYNEQFF. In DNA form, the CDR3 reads TGTGCCAGCAGCCCCACAGGGGGCGGATACAATGAGCAGTTCTTC.

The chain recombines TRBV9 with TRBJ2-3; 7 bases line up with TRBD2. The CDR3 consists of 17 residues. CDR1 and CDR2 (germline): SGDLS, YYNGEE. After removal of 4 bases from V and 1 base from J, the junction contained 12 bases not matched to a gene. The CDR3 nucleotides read TGTGCCAGCAGCATCCTAGCGGTGGGTTCGGGCACAGATACGCAGTATTTT. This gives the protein CASSILAVGSGTDTQYF.

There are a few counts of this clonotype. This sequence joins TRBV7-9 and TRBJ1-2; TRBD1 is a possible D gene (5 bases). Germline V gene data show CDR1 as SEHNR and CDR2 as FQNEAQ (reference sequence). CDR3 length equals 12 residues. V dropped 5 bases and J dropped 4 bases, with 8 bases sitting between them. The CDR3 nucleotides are TGTGCCAGCAGCGGGGGACCCTATGGCTACACCTTC. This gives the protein CASSGGPYGYTF.